Listed here are 15 T cell receptor beta chains from one sample, sequenced in a study of blood T cell repertoires in COVID-19. Libraries were prepared by immunoSEQ multiplex PCR; TCRdb keeps only in-frame clonotypes and omits some of them. The sample lists about 350,000 clones, around nine tenths seen once, with over 0.9% in the top ten. Specimen: PBMCs or T cells enriched from blood (not recorded which). These TCRs come from a woman aged 25-40 years who had been exposed to COVID-19.

This clone has a single count. This CDR3 reads CASSTTVPDSPLHF. As DNA, the CDR3 is TGTGCCAGCAGTACCACAGTTCCAGATTCACCCCTCCACTTT. The chain joins TRBV6-5 to TRBJ1-6; D not certain. Germline V CDR1 and CDR2: MNHEY, SVGAGI. The CDR3 runs 14 residues. Trimming removed 5 bases from V and 8 bases from J, with 13 bases in between.

The rearrangement links TRBV6-5 to TRBJ1-6; perhaps TRBD1 as D (5 bases). Trimming stripped 8 bases from V and 11 bases from J, with 13 bases between. This CDR3 comprises 12 residues. Germline lookup yields CDR1 MNHEY and CDR2 SVGAGI. This CDR3 is CASAGNEAPLHF. CDR3 bases: TGTGCCAGCGCAGGGAACGAAGCACCCCTCCACTTT.

The rearrangement uses TRBV3-1 (or the pseudogene TRBV3-2) and TRBJ2-5; TRBD2 matches 8 bases. The trim removed 3 bases at V and 14 bases at J, leaving 14 bases unmatched. The CDR3 runs 14 residues. Germline lookup yields CDR1 LGHDT and CDR2 YNNKEL (reference sequence). The CDR3 spells CASSHLGGAAPGYF. The CDR3 DNA follows: TGTGCCAGCAGCCATCTCGGGGGGGCGGCCCCAGGTTACTTC.

The sample holds a few counts of this clone. V gene TRBV28 combines with J gene TRBJ2-7, with D possibly being TRBD1 (6 bases). Germline V gene sequence: CDR1 MDHEN, CDR2 SYDVKM. The CDR3 loop spans 13 amino acids. The ends were cut back, 8 bases at V and 5 bases at J, with 16 bases in the middle. CDR3 loop: CASGSGQPNEQYF. As DNA, the CDR3 is TGTGCCAGCGGTTCGGGACAACCCAACGAGCAGTACTTC. The complete variable domain, with remaining parts taken from reference TRBV28 and TRBJ2-7, reads DVKVTQSSRYLVKRTGEKVFLECVQDMDHENMFWYRQDPGLGLRLIYFSYDVKMKEKGDIPEGYSVSREKKERFSLILESASTNQTSMYLCASGSGQPNEQYFGPGTRLTVT.

The J gene is TRBJ1-2, the V gene TRBV6-4, with TRBD1 matching over 8 bases. The CDR3 totals 17 residues. The trim removed 2 bases at V and 4 bases at J, leaving 12 bases unmatched. Germline assignment: CDR1 MRHNA and CDR2 SNTAGT. This CDR3 is CASSDAGDRQLAYGYTF. The CDR3 DNA is TGTGCCAGCAGTGACGCGGGGGACAGGCAACTCGCCTATGGCTACACCTTC.

CDR3 bases: TGTGCCAGCCGATACGGCGGGATGGCCGACGGGGCTTTCTTT. Translated: CASRYGGMADGAFF. The chain recombines TRBV28 with TRBJ1-1, with D uncertain. The CDR3 has 14 residues. From germline, CDR1 is MDHEN and CDR2 SYDVKM. The V and J ends lost 8 bases and 11 bases respectively, with 24 bases between them.

The rearrangement joins TRBV11-3 to TRBJ2-7; 8 nucleotides match TRBD2. V gave up 2 bases and J gave up 4 bases; unmatched junction bases: 16. Looked up from germline, CDR1 is SGHNT and CDR2 is YENEEA. The CDR3 totals 18 residues. The CDR3 reads CASSLWEGGRPKLYEQYF. CDR3 nucleotide sequence: TGTGCCAGCAGCTTATGGGAGGGCGGGAGGCCCAAACTTTACGAGCAGTACTTC.

V gene TRBV27 combines with J gene TRBJ2-2, with 7 positions matching TRBD2. V shed 7 bases and J 1 base; nucleotides not matched to a gene: 12. Germline V gives CDR1 MNHEY, CDR2 SMNVEV (reference sequence). The CDR3 is 17 residues long. The CDR3 region is CASIKTGLRKNTGELFF. In DNA, the CDR3 is TGTGCCAGCATTAAGACGGGACTAAGAAAGAACACCGGGGAGCTGTTTTTT.

This rearrangement joins TRBV5-1 to TRBJ1-5, with D tentatively TRBD1 (6 bases). V dropped 4 bases and J dropped 7 bases, with 12 bases sitting between them. Germline V gives CDR1 SGHRS, CDR2 YFSETQ. The CDR3 runs 13 residues. The CDR3 is CASSGPQGQPQHF. The CDR3 bases are TGCGCCAGCAGCGGACCCCAGGGGCAGCCCCAGCATTTT.

The CDR3 sequence is CATSDPGQHNEQFF. DNA of the CDR3: TGTGCCACCAGTGATCCGGGACAGCACAATGAGCAGTTCTTC. The rearrangement joins TRBV24-1 to TRBJ2-1, with 7 bases lining up with TRBD1. J gave up 5 bases and V 3 bases, and 3 bases lay outside the gene matches. The CDR3 is 14 residues long. The germline gives CDR1 KGHDR, CDR2 SFDVKD.

The rearrangement uses TRBV9 and TRBJ2-7, with D possibly matching TRBD1 (5 bases). The germline CDR1 and CDR2 sequences are SGDLS and YYNGEE. CDR3 size: 15 residues. Trimming stripped 0 bases from V and 3 bases from J, with 13 bases between. The DNA for the CDR3 is TGTGCCAGCAGCGTAGGATGGGGCGGCGGCTACGAGCAGTACTTC. It encodes CASSVGWGGGYEQYF.

The table lists this clone with a count of one. The CDR3 sequence: CASSIGQLTDTQYF. Written as DNA, the CDR3 is TGTGCCAGTAGTATCGGACAGCTCACAGATACGCAGTATTTT. The chain couples TRBV19 to TRBJ2-3; D possibly corresponds to TRBD1 (6 bases). The CDR3 is 14 amino acids. From germline, CDR1 is LNHDA and CDR2 SQIVND (reference sequence). V shed 3 bases and J shed 2 bases, with 9 bases lying between them.

V gene TRBV20-1 combines with J gene TRBJ2-1, with 7 nucleotides matching TRBD1. The CDR3 contains 16 residues. V lost 3 bases to trimming and J lost 4 bases; unmatched junction nucleotides: 12. Germline V CDR1 and CDR2: DFQATT, SNEGSKA (reference sequence). The CDR3 sequence is CSASRFTTGDYNEQFF. The DNA for the CDR3 is TGCAGTGCTAGTCGGTTTACCACAGGGGATTACAATGAGCAGTTCTTC.

The genes are TRBV9 and TRBJ2-2; D remains ambiguous. Germline V lookup: CDR1 SGDLS, CDR2 YYNGEE. V gave up 0 bases and J gave up 4 bases, with 7 bases separating them. The CDR3 length is 14 residues. CDR3 in amino acids: CASSVALSTGELFF. The CDR3 bases are TGTGCCAGCAGCGTAGCCCTGAGCACCGGGGAGCTGTTTTTT.

In this sample, this clone turned up once. The rearrangement uses TRBV28 and TRBJ2-7; TRBD1 matches 8 bases. There are 15 residues in the CDR3. Germline loops: CDR1 MDHEN, CDR2 SYDVKM. Unmatched junction bases numbered 11, after V lost 5 bases and J lost 5 bases. CDR3 region: CASSTGGIQADEQYF. The CDR3, as DNA: TGTGCCAGCAGTACAGGGGGGATTCAGGCGGACGAGCAGTACTTC.